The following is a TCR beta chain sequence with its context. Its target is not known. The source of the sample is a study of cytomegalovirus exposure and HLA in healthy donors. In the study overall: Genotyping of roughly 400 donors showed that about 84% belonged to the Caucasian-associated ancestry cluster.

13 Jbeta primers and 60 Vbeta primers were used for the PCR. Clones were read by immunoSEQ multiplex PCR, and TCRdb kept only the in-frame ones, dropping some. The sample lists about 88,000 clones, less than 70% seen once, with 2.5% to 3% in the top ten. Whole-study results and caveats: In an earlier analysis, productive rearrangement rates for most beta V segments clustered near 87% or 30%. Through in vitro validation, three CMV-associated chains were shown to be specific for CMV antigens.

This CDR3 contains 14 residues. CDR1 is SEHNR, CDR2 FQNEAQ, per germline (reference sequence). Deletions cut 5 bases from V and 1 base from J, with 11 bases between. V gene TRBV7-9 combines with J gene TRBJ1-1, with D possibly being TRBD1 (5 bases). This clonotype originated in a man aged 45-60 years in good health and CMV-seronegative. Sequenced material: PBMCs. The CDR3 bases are TGTGCCAGCAGCCCGATGGGGCAGAACACTGAAGCTTTCTTT. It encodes CASSPMGQNTEAFF.